This T cell receptor (beta chain) is drawn from a study of CD4 T cells in relation to SARS-CoV-2 and coronaviruses. Trimming shortened V by 3 bases and J by 2 bases, and 9 bases separated the two germline ends. The CDR3 is 13 amino acids. Germline assignment: CDR1 SGHTS and CDR2 YDEGEE. The count of this clone is one. Its specificity is unknown. Some clones are missing from TCRdb's copy, which holds only in-frame ones; the method was immunoSEQ multiplex PCR. The table lists around 25,000 clones, 77% of them singletons. CD4+ T cells from unexposed donors were obtained before the COVID-19 pandemic (2011-2018). After approximately 10 days of culture, CD4+ T cells were isolated. Unexposed-donor CD4+ T cells were probed with SARS-CoV-2 S/N and four cold-coronavirus spikes, cells permitting.

The sample taken for sequencing was CD4+ T cells from PBMCs, cultured in vitro. The J gene is TRBJ2-7, the V gene TRBV5-8, with unresolved D. The source of this sequence is a human donor in good health. CDR3 DNA sequence: TGTGCCAGCAGCTCGACTGGAACCTACGAGCAGTACTTC. This codes for CASSSTGTYEQYF.